Shown below are 20 T cell receptor beta chains from a single sample sequenced in a study of blood T cell repertoires in COVID-19. Only in-frame clones appear in the TCRdb table, and some are missing; sequencing was by immunoSEQ multiplex PCR. The data show approximately 180,000 clones, 70% to 90% seen once. Sequences were obtained from peripheral blood. The receptors were sampled from a man aged 35 to 55 with active or convalescent COVID-19.

V and J are TRBV13 and TRBJ2-1; 9 nucleotides align to TRBD1. Trimming at V came to 0 bases and at J to 6 bases, leaving 3 bases not matched to a gene. Germline V gene sequence: CDR1 PRHDT, CDR2 FYEKMQ (reference sequence). The CDR3 contains 15 residues. CDR3 residues: CASSLGQGAPNEQFF. DNA for the CDR3: TGTGCCAGCAGCTTAGGACAGGGGGCGCCCAATGAGCAGTTCTTC.

The genes are TRBV3-1 (or the pseudogene TRBV3-2) and TRBJ1-2, with D possibly being TRBD1 (6 bases). Trimming left V 4 bases short and J 5 bases short, with 11 bases between. Germline-derived CDR1 and CDR2 are LGHDT and YNNKEL (reference sequence). The CDR3 extends over 13 amino acids. CDR3 DNA sequence: TGTGCCAGCAGCCCGGGACATGTATATGGCTACACCTTC. It specifies CASSPGHVYGYTF.

This chain connects TRBV11-2 to TRBJ1-2; no definite D call. V was shortened by 1 base and J by 13 bases, with 13 bases between the two germline ends. The CDR3 loop spans 12 amino acids. Germline V lookup: CDR1 SGHAT, CDR2 FQNNGV. For the CDR3, the DNA is TGTGCCAGCAGCTTAGTGAGAGGGAACTGCACCTTC. It is translated as CASSLVRGNCTF. The full variable domain, rest sourced from reference TRBV11-2 and TRBJ1-2, is EAGVAQSPRYKIIEKRQSVAFWCNPISGHATLYWYQQILGQGPKLLIQFQNNGVVDDSQLPKDRFSAERLKGVDSTLKIQPAKLEDSAVYLCASSLVRGNCTFGSGTRLTVV.

The J gene is TRBJ1-1, the V gene TRBV6-5; 10 bases agree with TRBD1. This CDR3 spans 13 amino acids. Unmatched junction bases numbered 8, after V lost 6 bases and J lost 10 bases. Germline lookup yields CDR1 MNHEY and CDR2 SVGAGI. CDR3 coding DNA: TGTGCCAGCAGAAGAGGGACAGGGGTTCGAGCTTTCTTT. Protein product: CASRRGTGVRAFF.

J is TRBJ2-3 and V is TRBV29-1; weak D call: TRBD1 (6 bases). Germline V lookup: CDR1 SQVTM, CDR2 ANQGSEA. CDR3 size: 17 residues. Trimming removed 0 bases from V and 4 bases from J, with 20 bases in between. CDR3 coding DNA: TGCAGCGTTGAAGATAGAACAGGGCGACTTTGGGCAGATACGCAGTATTTT. Its translation: CSVEDRTGRLWADTQYF.

This clone has a handful of counts. The V and J genes are TRBV5-1 and TRBJ1-3, with 11 bases fitting TRBD1. V shed 4 bases, J shed 7 bases, and the junction held 4 bases outside the gene matches. Germline loops: CDR1 SGHRS, CDR2 YFSETQ. The CDR3 is 14 residues long. The CDR3 DNA sequence: TGCGCCAGCAGCCCGGGACAGGGGGTGAACACCATATATTTT. This codes for CASSPGQGVNTIYF.

The chain is built from TRBV28 and TRBJ1-5; D not resolved. V lost 7 bases and J 2 bases, leaving 21 bases between the germline ends. The CDR3 spans 17 residues. Germline V gene sequence: CDR1 MDHEN, CDR2 SYDVKM. CDR3 sequence reads: CASTLGAGFAGNQPQHF. The CDR3 coding sequence is TGTGCCAGCACATTGGGAGCGGGATTTGCGGGCAATCAGCCCCAGCATTTT. Drawing the rest from reference TRBV28 and TRBJ1-5, the complete variable domain is DVKVTQSSRYLVKRTGEKVFLECVQDMDHENMFWYRQDPGLGLRLIYFSYDVKMKEKGDIPEGYSVSREKKERFSLILESASTNQTSMYLCASTLGAGFAGNQPQHFGDGTRLSIL.

This chain connects TRBV24-1 to TRBJ2-7, with 8 bases lining up with TRBD1. The CDR3 length is 13 residues. Trimming took 4 bases from V and 12 from J; bases not matched to a gene: 10. The germline V gene has CDR1 KGHDR and CDR2 SFDVKD. CDR3 sequence (DNA): TGTGCCACCAGTGACCCCGGGACAGGCGGTCTGTACTTC. This gives the protein CATSDPGTGGLYF.

The V call is TRBV21-1, the J call TRBJ1-2; the D segment call TRBD1 is taken from the table without a DNA check. TRBV21-1 is a pseudogene locus. The CDR3 is made up of 13 amino acids. CDR3 sequence reads: CASSEDRDYGYTF. Written as DNA, the CDR3 is TGTGCCAGCAGCGAGGACAGGGACTATGGCTACACCTTC.

The chain is built from TRBV3-1 (or the pseudogene TRBV3-2) and TRBJ2-5, with D possibly being TRBD2 (5 bases). The CDR3 is made up of 15 amino acids. Between the trimmed V and J ends, which lost 1 base and 2 bases, there was a span of 11 bases. CDR1 and CDR2 from the germline V gene are LGHDT and YNNKEL (reference sequence). The CDR3 sequence is CASSQAGVGQETQYF. In DNA form, the CDR3 reads TGTGCCAGCAGCCAAGCCGGGGTTGGGCAAGAGACCCAGTACTTC.

The DNA of the CDR3 is TGTGCCAGCAGCCCATCGACCGGGGGGCGGTACAATGAGCAGTTCTTC. Translating it yields CASSPSTGGRYNEQFF. The rearrangement joins TRBV11-3 to TRBJ2-1; weak D call: TRBD2 (7 bases). The length of the CDR3 is 16 residues. Trimming removed 5 bases from V and 4 bases from J, with 18 bases in between. Per germline, CDR1 SGHNT and CDR2 YENEEA.

The table lists this clone with a count of one. The genes are TRBV5-3 and TRBJ2-1, with D perhaps TRBD1 (7 bases). TRBV5-3 is identified as an open reading frame with a role that is uncertain. CDR3 size: 15 residues. The ends were cut back, 5 bases at V and 4 bases at J, with 16 bases in the middle. The CDR3 loop is CARSFQGGMYNEQFF. CDR3 in DNA: TGTGCCAGAAGTTTCCAGGGGGGCATGTACAATGAGCAGTTCTTC.

The V gene is TRBV3-1 (or the pseudogene TRBV3-2), the J gene TRBJ2-1; a possible D gene is TRBD2 (5 bases). Trimming took 0 bases from V and 5 from J, leaving 11 bases between them. Germline V CDR1 and CDR2: LGHDT, YNNKEL (reference sequence). This CDR3 has 15 residues. The CDR3 sequence: CASSQDPPSNNEQFF. The CDR3 DNA reads as TGTGCCAGCAGCCAAGATCCCCCTAGCAACAATGAGCAGTTCTTC.

This CDR3 is CASSFPRDRGDAEQFF. The CDR3 coding sequence is TGTGCCAGCAGTTTCCCCCGGGACAGGGGGGATGCTGAGCAGTTCTTC. The rearrangement uses TRBV12-1 and TRBJ2-1; the D segment call TRBD1 is taken from the table without a DNA check. TRBV12-1 is a listed pseudogene. The CDR3 length is 16 residues.

This sequence joins TRBV6-5 and TRBJ1-3, with D tentatively TRBD1 (6 bases). The length of the CDR3 is 14 residues. Germline V gene sequence: CDR1 MNHEY, CDR2 SVGAGI. The ends were cut back, 8 bases at V and 1 base at J, with 12 bases in the middle. The CDR3: CASPKTGSGNTIYF. Written as DNA, the CDR3 is TGTGCCAGCCCTAAAACAGGGTCTGGAAACACCATATATTTT.

Notes on this clone: Other DNA sequences of this sample code for an identical CDR3. CDR3 loop: CASSPLGGGTEAFF. The CDR3 bases are TGTGCCAGCAGCCCCCTCGGGGGGGGCACTGAAGCTTTCTTT. This chain links TRBV3-1 (or the pseudogene TRBV3-2) with TRBJ1-1, with D possibly being TRBD1 (5 bases). CDR1 and CDR2 from the germline V gene are LGHDT and YNNKEL (reference sequence). The CDR3 length is 14 residues. Trimming took 4 bases from V and 4 from J, leaving 13 bases between them.

This chain joins TRBV5-4 and TRBJ2-3; D may be TRBD2 (6 bases). Trimming stripped 3 bases from V and 3 bases from J, with 14 bases between. There are 15 residues in the CDR3. Germline CDR1 and CDR2: SGHNT and YYREEE (reference sequence). The CDR3 reads CASSWRRDGTDTQYF. As DNA, the CDR3 is TGTGCCAGCAGCTGGCGGAGGGATGGGACAGATACGCAGTATTTT. The full variable domain, its missing parts supplied by reference TRBV5-4 and TRBJ2-3, is ETGVTQSPTHLIKTRGQQVTLRCSSQSGHNTVSWYQQALGQGPQFIFQYYREEENGRGNFPPRFSGLQFPNYSSELNVNALELDDSALYLCASSWRRDGTDTQYFGPGTRLTVL.

The CDR3 sequence is CASSWGQGTDTQYF. CDR3 in DNA: TGCGCCAGCAGCTGGGGACAGGGGACAGATACGCAGTATTTT. The chain combines TRBV5-1 with TRBJ2-3; 10 positions match TRBD1. CDR1 is SGHRS, CDR2 YFSETQ, per germline. The CDR3 consists of 14 residues. With 3 bases clipped from V and 3 bases from J, the junction kept 1 base outside the gene matches.

CDR3 DNA: TGTGCCAGCAGGAGGACAGGGCGAGGCTACACCTTC. It specifies CASRRTGRGYTF. The J gene is TRBJ1-2, the V gene TRBV6-6; 8 positions match TRBD1. CDR3 length: 12 residues. The V segment lost 6 bases and the J segment 8 bases; nucleotides outside the gene matches: 5. Germline V gene lookup returns CDR1 MNHNY and CDR2 SVGAGI (reference sequence).

The chain combines TRBV5-1 with TRBJ1-1; D is perhaps TRBD1 (6 bases). The V end lost 4 bases, the J end lost 7 bases, and 11 bases lay between the germline ends. CDR3 length: 12 amino acids. From germline, CDR1 is SGHRS and CDR2 YFSETQ. The CDR3 protein is CASSPGAGEAFF. The CDR3 DNA reads TGCGCCAGCAGCCCAGGGGCTGGTGAAGCTTTCTTT.